Below, 26 T cell receptor beta chains from the same sample are listed, as sequenced in a study of blood T cells in healthy people across ages. Primers used in a second PCR of roughly 7 to 12 cycles were a sample-barcoded 5' primer and a J-beta primer mix. TCRdb re-analysed the 5' RACE reads in MiXCR, keeping a single row per CDR3 protein. Of around 1,000,000 distinct CDR3 sequences listed, about 23% are singletons. The data were also submitted as part of a second study, on T cells of mothers and their children.

Sequenced material: blood. The receptors here all came from a girl aged 2-15 years in good health.

This clonotype was seen more than once but under ten times. The V gene is TRBV6-5, the J gene TRBJ2-5; 10 bases fit TRBD2. The better agreement between TRBJ2-1 and the DNA end casts doubt on the J call. The CDR3 runs 16 residues. Germline-derived CDR1 and CDR2 are MNHEY and SVGAGI. The CDR3 bases are TGTGCCAGCAGTTATGCCCCGGCTAGCGGGGGTAATGAGCAGTTCTTC. Protein product: CASSYAPASGGNEQFF.

The CDR3 loop reads CSVGHRVRETQYF. In DNA form, the CDR3 reads TGCAGCGTTGGTCACAGGGTGAGAGAGACCCAGTACTTC. The chain joins TRBV29-1 to TRBJ2-5; D is possibly TRBD1 (6 bases). The CDR3 length is 13 residues. Germline V CDR1 and CDR2: SQVTM, ANQGSEA. V was cut by 4 bases and J by 4 bases, with 13 bases left in between.

J is TRBJ1-5 and V is TRBV12-3 or TRBV12-4; D remains ambiguous. This CDR3 comprises 14 residues. Trimming removed 6 bases at V and 3 bases at J, with 12 bases between. CDR3 sequence reads: CASSRDGINQPQHF. The CDR3 DNA reads as TGTGCCAGCAGCCGTGACGGAATCAATCAGCCCCAGCATTTT.

This rearrangement joins TRBV12-3 or TRBV12-4 to TRBJ1-1; D call uncertain. V was pared by 5 bases and J by 5 bases, with 18 bases between. The CDR3 length is 15 residues. DNA for the CDR3: TGTGCCAGCAGTCCCCGTATGACGGTCGAGACTGAAGCTTTCTTT. Translating it yields CASSPRMTVETEAFF.

The chain links TRBV4-3 to TRBJ2-5; tentative D call: TRBD2 (5 bases). CDR1 and CDR2 from the germline V gene are LGHNA and YSLEER. Between the trimmed V and J ends, which lost 0 bases and 5 bases, there was a span of 13 bases. The CDR3 is 15 amino acids. This CDR3 reads CASSQEWTSWETQYF. The CDR3 DNA is TGCGCCAGCAGCCAAGAGTGGACTTCTTGGGAGACCCAGTACTTC.

This clonotype has more than one count but fewer than ten. The rearrangement uses TRBV11-3 and TRBJ1-3, with 8 bases matching TRBD1. CDR1 and CDR2 from the germline V gene are SGHNT and YENEEA. V lost 8 bases and J lost 4; bases outside the gene matches: 4. The CDR3 is 13 amino acids. The DNA of the CDR3 is TGTGCCAGCGCCCAGGGGGCGGGAAACACCATATATTTT. Its protein product is CASAQGAGNTIYF.

Only a few counts were recorded for this clonotype. The rearrangement links TRBV28 to TRBJ2-5; D not certain. The DNA end favors TRBJ2-1, so the J call may be wrong. The CDR3 runs 16 residues. Germline CDR1 is MDHEN and CDR2 is SYDVKM. CDR3 sequence reads: CASSLPQSNKNNEQFF. The CDR3 bases are TGTGCCAGCAGTCTCCCCCAATCTAACAAGAACAATGAGCAGTTCTTC.

As DNA, the CDR3 is TGTGCCAGCAGCTCTACAGGGAACTCCTACGAGCAGTACTTC. Translated, it gives CASSSTGNSYEQYF. This chain uses TRBV7-6 with TRBJ2-7; D may be TRBD1 (6 bases). Germline V gene lookup returns CDR1 SGHVS and CDR2 FNYEAQ. This CDR3 has 14 residues. Trimming removed 4 bases from V and 0 bases from J, with 10 bases in between.

This chain links TRBV5-1 with TRBJ2-3, with TRBD2 identical over 8 bases. Germline V gene lookup returns CDR1 SGHRS and CDR2 YFSETQ. Trimming took 1 base from V and 2 from J; bases not matched to a gene: 9. This CDR3 is 17 amino acids long. The CDR3 bases are TGCGCCAGCAGCTTGTCTTTGAGTAGCGGGGTCACAGATACGCAGTATTTT. Protein sequence: CASSLSLSSGVTDTQYF.

This sequence joins TRBV5-1 and TRBJ1-1; TRBD1 might be the D (5 bases). V dropped 3 bases and J dropped 7 bases, with 13 bases sitting between them. The CDR3 is 13 amino acids. Germline values: CDR1 SGHRS, CDR2 YFSETQ. The DNA for the CDR3 is TGCGCCAGCAGCTCAGGAATAGGGGATGAAGCTTTCTTT. It codes for CASSSGIGDEAFF.

The J gene is TRBJ1-5, the V gene TRBV6-1; D uncertain. Germline V gene data show CDR1 as MNHNS and CDR2 as SASEGT. This CDR3 comprises 12 residues. V lost 1 base and J lost 6, with 4 bases in between. This chain's CDR3 is CASSEGFQPQHF. The CDR3 coding sequence is TGTGCCAGCAGTGAAGGATTTCAGCCCCAGCATTTT.

This clonotype was found many times. The CDR3 DNA reads TGCAGCGCAAGCTCTGGGGCCAACGTCCTGACTTTC. Amino acids: CSASSGANVLTF. The chain carries TRBV20-1 and TRBJ2-6; D is unresolved. Germline assignment: CDR1 DFQATT and CDR2 SNEGSKA (reference sequence). The CDR3 has 12 residues.

This clonotype was seen a handful of times. This sequence joins TRBV9 and TRBJ2-7; maybe TRBD1 (6 bases). CDR1 and CDR2 (germline): SGDLS, YYNGEE. The CDR3 loop spans 12 amino acids. The ends were cut back, 4 bases at V and 5 bases at J, with 10 bases in the middle. As DNA, the CDR3 is TGTGCCAGCAGCCCGGACAGCCACGAGCAGTACTTC. Protein sequence: CASSPDSHEQYF.

V gene TRBV5-1 combines with J gene TRBJ2-5; TRBD1 matches 9 bases. V lost 4 bases and J lost 5; bases outside the gene matches: 6. CDR1 SGHRS and CDR2 YFSETQ come from the germline V gene. The CDR3 extends over 14 amino acids. The CDR3 region has the DNA TGCGCCAGCAGCGCCTGGACAGGGGATGAGACCCAGTACTTC. It encodes CASSAWTGDETQYF.

This clonotype came up many times. CDR3 residues: CSVGGYTDTQYF. In DNA, the CDR3 is TGCAGCGTTGGAGGGTACACAGATACGCAGTATTTT. The chain has TRBV29-1 and TRBJ2-3; possibly TRBD2 for D (5 bases). V lost 4 bases and J 2 bases, leaving 7 bases between the germline ends. The CDR3 extends over 12 amino acids. Germline values: CDR1 SQVTM, CDR2 ANQGSEA.

The rearrangement uses TRBV7-9 and TRBJ2-1; TRBD1 agrees at 7 bases. The J call may not be correct, given that the DNA end is closer to TRBJ2-7. This CDR3 comprises 14 residues. CDR1 SEHNR and CDR2 FQNEAQ come from the germline V gene (reference sequence). The CDR3 region is CASSESTGFHEQYF. As DNA, the CDR3 is TGTGCCAGCAGCGAATCGACAGGGTTTCACGAGCAGTACTTC.

Comments on this clonotype: An end of the junction does not agree with germline; a read error may underlie this. The chain recombines TRBV12-5 with TRBJ2-3; D might be TRBD2 (5 bases). CDR3 length: 15 residues. Per germline, CDR1 LGHNT and CDR2 FRNRAP. CDR3 sequence reads: CASGSPGKSTDTQYF. The CDR3, as DNA: TGTGCTAGTGGTTCCCCGGGGAAGAGCACAGATACTCAGTATTTT.

Notes on this clonotype: A junction end diverges from the germline sequence, so it may reflect a read error. The chain is built from TRBV28 and TRBJ2-6; 7 positions agree with TRBD1. CDR1 MDHEN and CDR2 SYDVKM come from the germline V gene. CDR3 size: 15 residues. The CDR3 DNA reads as TGTGTCAGCAAACTAGGGGGCACTGGGGCCAACGTCCTGACTTTC. It codes for CVSKLGGTGANVLTF.

The gene calls are TRBV7-2 and TRBJ1-1, with 7 positions matching TRBD1. Germline V gives CDR1 SGHTA, CDR2 FQGNSA. The CDR3 spans 13 residues. J was trimmed by 11 bases and V by 3 bases; bases with no gene match: 9. The CDR3 nucleotides read TGTGCCAGCAGCTTTGACAGGGACCGGGGGGCTTTCTTT. Residues: CASSFDRDRGAFF.

The chain carries TRBV6-2 or TRBV6-3 and TRBJ2-7; TRBD1 might be the D (7 bases). The CDR3 spans 18 residues. Germline CDR1 reads MNHEY; CDR2 reads SVGEGT. V gave up 4 bases and J gave up 1 base, with 23 bases separating them. DNA for the CDR3: TGTGCCAGCAGTTTGGAGGGGGCGCTTTTATCCATATCCTACGAGCAGTACTTC. This translates into CASSLEGALLSISYEQYF.

The chain links TRBV7-9 to TRBJ2-5; unclear D gene. This CDR3 has 15 amino acids. V lost 2 bases, J lost 5 bases, and 15 bases lay in between. Germline-derived CDR1 and CDR2 are SEHNR and FQNEAQ (reference sequence). As DNA, the CDR3 is TGTGCCAGCAGCTTATCCCCAAATCCGCAGGAGACCCAGTACTTC. Translating gives CASSLSPNPQETQYF.

This clonotype was picked up many times. The chain joins TRBV27 to TRBJ2-7; either TRBD1 or TRBD2 may supply D (5 bases each). V shed 5 bases and J shed 7 bases, with 21 bases lying between them. The germline CDR1 and CDR2 sequences are MNHEY and SMNVEV (reference sequence). This CDR3 region has 15 residues. The CDR3 is CASSNIRDAWAEQYF. The CDR3 bases are TGTGCCAGCAGTAACATCCGGGACGCCTGGGCTGAGCAGTACTTC.

This chain uses TRBV6-6 with TRBJ2-7, with D possibly TRBD1 on 5 matching bases. Trimming took off 7 bases at V and 3 bases at J, with 13 bases between the two ends. Germline lookup yields CDR1 MNHNY and CDR2 SVGAGI (reference sequence). The CDR3 covers 13 residues. CDR3: CASTANQGYEQYF. CDR3 DNA: TGTGCCAGCACCGCAAACCAGGGCTACGAGCAGTACTTC.

This clonotype has only a few counts. The rearrangement links TRBV15 to TRBJ2-3; 10 positions match TRBD2. J gave up 1 base and V 1 base, and 11 bases lay outside the gene matches. This CDR3 contains 19 residues. Germline V gene data show CDR1 as LNHNV and CDR2 as YYDKDF (reference sequence). This CDR3 reads CATSRADRLTSGGTDTQYF. Here the CDR3 DNA reads TGTGCCACCAGCAGAGCCGATCGACTCACTAGCGGGGGCACAGATACGCAGTATTTT.

CDR3: CSVYGGENGYTF. DNA of the CDR3: TGCAGCGTTTATGGGGGCGAGAATGGCTACACCTTC. The chain is built from TRBV29-1 and TRBJ1-2; tentatively, D is TRBD1 (6 bases). Trimming stripped 5 bases from V and 6 bases from J, with 13 bases between. This CDR3 contains 12 residues. Germline V lookup: CDR1 SQVTM, CDR2 ANQGSEA.

This clonotype was seen a few times. The rearrangement joins TRBV15 to TRBJ2-7; TRBD2 matches 10 bases. CDR1 is LNHNV, CDR2 YYDKDF, per germline (reference sequence). V trimming: 0 bases; J trimming: 6 bases; junction bases outside the gene matches: 8. This CDR3 comprises 16 residues. The CDR3 DNA reads TGTGCCACCAGCAGAGATCAGGGACTAGCGATGCGCGAGCAGTACTTC. Translating gives CATSRDQGLAMREQYF.